Following are 4 T cell receptor beta chains from one sample sequenced in a study of early T cells in non-severe SARS-CoV-2 infection. TCRdb ran MiXCR on the 5' RACE reads and lists one entry per CDR3 protein. This sample carries around 70,000 distinct CDR3 sequences, approximately 10% of them seen once, and the ten largest clones take 5.5% to 7%. The sequenced sample consisted of whole blood. These receptor sequences come from an adult who was a healthcare worker with PCR-confirmed SARS-CoV-2 infection or an uninfected control (not recorded which).

This clonotype is labeled medium-sized. V is TRBV3-1 and J is TRBJ1-1; no firm D call. V dropped 5 bases and J dropped 4 bases, with 8 bases sitting between them. The CDR3 length is 12 residues. In germline, CDR1 is LGHDT, CDR2 YNNKEL (reference sequence). As DNA, the CDR3 is TGTGCCAGCAGCAATTTCGGCACTGAAGCTTTCTTT. Protein: CASSNFGTEAFF.

This clonotype has more than one count but fewer than ten. The chain joins TRBV29-1 to TRBJ2-7; 11 nucleotides line up with TRBD2. CDR3 size: 15 residues. The V segment lost 7 bases and the J segment 2 bases; nucleotides outside the gene matches: 10. CDR1 is SQVTM, CDR2 ANQGSEA, per germline. The CDR3 is CSALLAGEVTYEQYF. DNA for the CDR3: TGCAGCGCCTTACTAGCGGGAGAAGTCACCTACGAGCAGTACTTC.

The rearrangement links TRBV5-1 to TRBJ2-7; 8 nucleotides agree with TRBD1. The CDR3 covers 15 residues. In germline, CDR1 is SGHRS, CDR2 YFSETQ. V gave up 2 bases and J gave up 2 bases; unmatched junction bases: 6. CDR3 DNA: TGCGCCAGCAGCTTTGAGACAGGGGATACCTACGAGCAGTACTTC. Protein: CASSFETGDTYEQYF.

In this sample, this clonotype turned up many times. This chain uses TRBV28 with TRBJ2-3, with 9 bases aligning to TRBD2. V shed 4 bases, J shed 2 bases, and the junction held 13 bases outside the gene matches. The CDR3 covers 18 residues. Germline assignment: CDR1 MDHEN and CDR2 SYDVKM. The CDR3 region has the DNA TGTGCCAGCAGTTACCGGGGTAGCGGGAGAAGGAACACAGATACGCAGTATTTT. Its translation: CASSYRGSGRRNTDTQYF.